The clone carrying this T cell receptor (beta chain) was recorded once. This sample is drawn from a study of shared clonotypes between healthy human individuals. Some clones are missing from TCRdb's copy, which holds only in-frame ones; the method was immunoSEQ multiplex PCR. The sample has roughly 2.5 million clones, roughly nine tenths seen once; the top ten hold 0.11% to 0.15%. Source material: naive CD4+ T cells sorted from blood. Subset of the sample: CD45RA+ positively selected. This sequence originates from a young man in good health.

The CDR3 region has the DNA TGTGCCAGCAGTGAATTGAGGGCCATCAAGACCCAGTACTTC. Its translation is CASSELRAIKTQYF. The chain joins TRBV6-1 to TRBJ2-5, with a weak D call TRBD2 (5 bases). The CDR3 is 14 amino acids. Trimming removed 2 bases at V and 6 bases at J, with 13 bases between. Per germline, CDR1 MNHNS and CDR2 SASEGT.